Reported below is one T cell receptor (beta chain). Its specificity is not known. This is likely a read error, given that the CDR3 carries no conserved phenylalanine or tryptophan at its end. RNA was extracted from bulk tissue without any cell sorting. The library came from three nested PCR rounds adapted from ARM-PCR protocols. TCRdb called the multiplex PCR reads again in MiXCR, with one record for every CDR3 protein. This sample has some 74,000 distinct CDR3 sequences, with 72% found just once. This CDR3 is built from 14 residues. The V end was cut by 5 bases, the J end by 2 bases, with 14 bases between. Germline V CDR1 and CDR2: SQVTM, ANQGSEA. This sample is part of a study of tumor and adjacent non-tumor tissue in lung cancer. At the level of the study: About 4.2 million productive TCRbeta reads were obtained per sample on average. The study's findings and limits: Shorter survival was associated with higher TCR diversity in tumors.

This clonotype was obtained from a woman in her 40s with non-small cell lung cancer. V is TRBV29-1 and J is TRBJ2-3; the D gene could be TRBD1 or TRBD2 (5 bases each). What was sequenced was lung tumor tissue. CDR3: CSVNEGLDTDTQYL. CDR3 coding DNA: TGCAGCGTTAACGAGGGGTTGGACACAGATACGCAGTATCTT.